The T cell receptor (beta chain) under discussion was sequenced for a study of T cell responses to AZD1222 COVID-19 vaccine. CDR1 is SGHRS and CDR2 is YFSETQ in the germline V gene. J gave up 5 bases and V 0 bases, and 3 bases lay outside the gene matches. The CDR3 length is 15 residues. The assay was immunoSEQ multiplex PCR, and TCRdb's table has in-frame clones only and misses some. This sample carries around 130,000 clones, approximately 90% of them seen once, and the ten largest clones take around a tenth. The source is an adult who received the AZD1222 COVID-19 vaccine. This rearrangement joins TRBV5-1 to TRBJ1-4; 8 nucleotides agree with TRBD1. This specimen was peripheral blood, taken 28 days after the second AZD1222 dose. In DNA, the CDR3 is TGCGCCAGCAGCTTGGCCGGGACAGGCAATGAAAAACTGTTTTTT. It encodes CASSLAGTGNEKLFF.